These 12 T cell receptor beta chains originate from one sample sequenced in a study of identical twins. In TCRdb, the 5' RACE reads were re-called with MiXCR into one record per CDR3 protein. The sample holds 500,000 or so distinct CDR3 sequences, approximately 15% seen once. The same data also contributed to another study, on yellow fever vaccine responses in identical twins.

What was sequenced was CD4+ T cells sorted from blood. The receptors come from a woman younger than 30 in good health.

This clonotype was picked up a small number of times. This chain links TRBV4-3 with TRBJ2-7; D gene uncertain. There are 14 residues in the CDR3. Germline V lookup: CDR1 LGHNA, CDR2 YSLEER. The germline V and J ends were trimmed by 1 base and 1 base, with 8 bases remaining between them. The DNA for the CDR3 is TGCGCCAGCAGCCAAGTCGCCGCGTCCTACGAGCAGTACTTC. This encodes CASSQVAASYEQYF.

This clonotype was seen a few times. One junction end does not reproduce the germline sequence, and a read error may be involved. The chain recombines TRBV6-5 with TRBJ2-3; possibly TRBD2 for D (6 bases). Germline V gives CDR1 MNHEY, CDR2 SVGAGI. The CDR3 totals 16 residues. Here the CDR3 reads CASSSHPGVRTYTQYF. The CDR3 DNA sequence: TGTGCCAGCAGTTCCCACCCGGGGGTACGCACATATACGCAGTATTTT.

The chain employs TRBV6-1 and TRBJ2-1, with 11 bases matching TRBD2. Germline CDR1 MNHNS, CDR2 SASEGT. Trimming took 6 bases from V and 5 from J; bases not matched to a gene: 6. The CDR3 sequence is 15 residues long. The CDR3 is CASSKTSGNHNEQFF. The CDR3 DNA reads as TGTGCCAGCAGCAAGACTAGCGGGAACCACAATGAGCAGTTCTTC.

This clonotype turned up a few times. The V and J genes are TRBV5-1 and TRBJ2-7; the D call may be TRBD1 or TRBD2 (5 bases each). V was clipped by 4 bases and J by 6 bases, with 17 bases between them. Germline V gene sequence: CDR1 SGHRS, CDR2 YFSETQ. CDR3 length equals 14 residues. The CDR3 DNA reads as TGCGCCAGCAGCCTGGGACCTCCCTCGGTCGAGCAGTACTTC. Translation gives CASSLGPPSVEQYF. Filled out from reference TRBV5-1 and TRBJ2-7, the complete variable domain reads KAGVTQTPRYLIKTRGQQVTLSCSPISGHRSVSWYQQTPGQGLQFLFEYFSETQRNKGNFPGRFSGRQFSNSRSEMNVSTLELGDSALYLCASSLGPPSVEQYFGPGTRLTVT.

Ten or more counts support this clonotype. The rearrangement links TRBV12-3 or TRBV12-4 to TRBJ2-5; D gene unclear. V gave up 6 bases and J gave up 5 bases, with 10 bases separating them. This CDR3 contains 12 residues. The CDR3 DNA follows: TGTGCCAGCAGGGCAGAGACGGAGACCCAGTACTTC. It yields the protein CASRAETETQYF.

As DNA, the CDR3 is TGCAGTGCTAGAGAGGCGGGAGGCCCGAACACTGAAGCTTTCTTT. Translated: CSAREAGGPNTEAFF. The V gene is TRBV20-1, the J gene TRBJ1-1; D is undetermined. Trimming pared 0 bases from V and 1 base from J, leaving 12 bases between. Per germline, CDR1 DFQATT and CDR2 SNEGSKA (reference sequence). The CDR3 consists of 15 residues.

This clonotype was found a few times. This chain links TRBV6-4 with TRBJ2-2; D not resolved. V lost 4 bases to trimming and J lost 4 bases, with 7 bases between them. This CDR3 region has 13 residues. In germline, CDR1 is MRHNA, CDR2 SNTAGT. CDR3 protein: CASSGGSTGELFF. CDR3 in DNA: TGTGCCAGCAGTGGTGGCTCCACCGGGGAGCTGTTTTTT.

The V gene is TRBV24-1, the J gene TRBJ2-1; 8 bases line up with TRBD1. Trimming removed 4 bases from V and 5 bases from J; junction bases left unmatched: 12. This CDR3 has 17 amino acids. CDR1 and CDR2 from the germline V gene are KGHDR and SFDVKD. The CDR3 DNA reads as TGTGCCACCAGTGAATCCGGGACAGGCCGCAGGGACAATGAGCAGTTCTTC. Amino acids: CATSESGTGRRDNEQFF.

The chain is built from TRBV11-2 and TRBJ2-3; 11 bases agree with TRBD2. The CDR3 length is 17 residues. The V gene end was trimmed by 1 base and the J gene end by 2 bases; junction bases not matched to a gene: 5. Germline CDR1 is SGHAT and CDR2 is FQNNGV. The CDR3 spells CASSLVPGLAVTDTQYF. For the CDR3, the DNA is TGTGCCAGCAGCTTAGTACCGGGACTAGCGGTCACAGATACGCAGTATTTT. Filled out from reference TRBV11-2 and TRBJ2-3, the complete variable domain reads EAGVAQSPRYKIIEKRQSVAFWCNPISGHATLYWYQQILGQGPKLLIQFQNNGVVDDSQLPKDRFSAERLKGVDSTLKIQPAKLEDSAVYLCASSLVPGLAVTDTQYFGPGTRLTVL.

The DNA for the CDR3 is TGTGCCAGCAGTTTGACGGACGTAGCCAAAAACATTCAGTACTTC. This encodes CASSLTDVAKNIQYF. This chain connects TRBV28 to TRBJ2-4, with no clear D. Trimming shortened V by 3 bases and J by 0 bases, and 9 bases separated the two germline ends. Per the germline V gene, CDR1 is MDHEN and CDR2 is SYDVKM. The CDR3 is 15 amino acids.

The chain uses TRBV20-1 and TRBJ2-3, with 8 positions matching TRBD2. The CDR3 has 18 amino acids. V trimming: 1 base; J trimming: 4 bases; junction bases outside the gene matches: 16. Looked up from germline, CDR1 is DFQATT and CDR2 is SNEGSKA (reference sequence). The CDR3 nucleotides are TGCAGTGCTAGAGGCCCCCTTCGGCCGGGAGGGCTGCCAGATACGCAGTATTTT. This codes for CSARGPLRPGGLPDTQYF.

This clonotype was counted a few times. The chain carries TRBV5-1 and TRBJ2-3, with D unclear. The germline V gene has CDR1 SGHRS and CDR2 YFSETQ. This CDR3 comprises 16 residues. Trimming took off 4 bases at V and 2 bases at J, with 17 bases between the two ends. CDR3: CASSPSVGGSTDTQYF. CDR3 bases: TGCGCCAGCAGCCCCAGCGTCGGTGGGTCCACAGATACGCAGTATTTT.